One and the same sample provided the 30 T cell receptor beta chains below, sequenced in a study of beta chain features in type 1 diabetes listed by TCRdb under 2018. The method was the immunoSEQ multiplex PCR assay. The High Capacity cDNA Reverse Transcription Kit was used to reverse transcribe all of the isolated RNA, meaning that expressed TCRB transcripts were what got sequenced. What TCRdb holds here is the immuneACCESS table cut down to in-frame rearrangements. Part of the clones is not present; checked against another copy, under half of the missing clones reflect an unresolved V gene, and the others are unexplained. Here the sample has more than 300,000 clones; about 16% occur a single time. The ten largest clones capture approximately 0.019% of the sample. Sequencing was done on a sample of naive CD4+ T cells from blood. The cell subset or site label, as the study defines it: true naive CD4+ T cells. Receptor source: a woman younger than 35 in good health.

The chain uses TRBV30 and TRBJ2-1; D perhaps matches TRBD2 (6 bases). CDR1 and CDR2 (germline): GTSNPN, SVGIG (reference sequence). The CDR3 runs to 15 residues. V was clipped by 4 bases and J by 0 bases, with 13 bases between them. DNA for the CDR3: TGTGCCTGGATGCGGGGCCCAGCCTCCTACAATGAGCAGTTCTTC. Protein product: CAWMRGPASYNEQFF.

The chain links TRBV18 to TRBJ2-1, with D maybe TRBD1 (5 bases). CDR1 is KGHSH and CDR2 is LQKENI in the germline V gene. The CDR3 spans 16 residues. V was pared by 3 bases and J by 0 bases, with 12 bases between. The CDR3 DNA reads TGTGCCAGCTCACCGCCTCAGGGAAGCTCCTACAATGAGCAGTTCTTC. It specifies CASSPPQGSSYNEQFF.

This clone turned up a few times. The J gene is TRBJ2-6, the V gene TRBV4-1, with TRBD2 as a possible D gene (5 bases). Germline values: CDR1 MGHRA, CDR2 YSYEKL. V was clipped by 1 base and J by 4 bases, with 14 bases between them. The CDR3 is 17 residues long. The CDR3 region has the DNA TGCGCCAGCAGCCAAGTGGAGCGAGGGTCAGGGGCCAACGTCCTGACTTTC. Residues: CASSQVERGSGANVLTF.

The CDR3 sequence: CAWSPPGQGNTEAFF. The CDR3 nucleotides read TGTGCCTGGAGTCCTCCGGGACAGGGGAACACTGAAGCTTTCTTT. The V gene is TRBV30, the J gene TRBJ1-1; 9 bases map to TRBD1. This CDR3 region has 15 residues. Germline V lookup: CDR1 GTSNPN, CDR2 SVGIG (reference sequence). The V segment lost 2 bases and the J segment 1 base; nucleotides outside the gene matches: 5.

This clone was observed a handful of times. DNA for the CDR3: TGTGCCAGCAGTACCTACAGTTCTGGGGCCAACGTCCTGACTTTC. Its translation: CASSTYSSGANVLTF. The chain uses TRBV28 and TRBJ2-6; D is unclear. The V gene's germline CDR1 is MDHEN and CDR2 SYDVKM. V was cut by 5 bases and J by 1 base, with 9 bases left in between. The CDR3 covers 15 residues.

The V and J genes are TRBV5-1 and TRBJ2-5; D may be TRBD1 (6 bases). V shed 4 bases and J shed 4 bases, with 14 bases lying between them. CDR1 is SGHRS, CDR2 YFSETQ, per germline. The CDR3 spans 14 residues. The CDR3 nucleotides read TGCGCCAGCAGCCTACAGGGATTGGGAGAGACCCAGTACTTC. Protein: CASSLQGLGETQYF. Full variable domain (rest looked up from reference TRBV5-1 and TRBJ2-5): KAGVTQTPRYLIKTRGQQVTLSCSPISGHRSVSWYQQTPGQGLQFLFEYFSETQRNKGNFPGRFSGRQFSNSRSEMNVSTLELGDSALYLCASSLQGLGETQYFGPGTRLLVL.

This clone was recorded a few times. The chain joins TRBV2 to TRBJ2-3, with 8 bases aligning to TRBD1. CDR3 length equals 12 residues. Germline trimming cut 8 bases from V and 6 bases from J; bases unmatched to any gene: 4. The germline CDR1 and CDR2 sequences are SNHLY and FYNNEI. CDR3 nucleotides: TGTGCCAGCCGACAGGGGAGGGATACGCAGTATTTT. Its translation: CASRQGRDTQYF.

This clone has just a few counts. This chain uses TRBV18 with TRBJ1-5; D remains ambiguous. Germline-derived CDR1 and CDR2 are KGHSH and LQKENI. The V gene lost 2 bases and the J gene lost 0 bases, with 8 bases spanning the gap. The CDR3 runs to 15 residues. CDR3 in DNA: TGTGCCAGCTCACCAGGGCAGCTTAGCAATCAGCCCCAGCATTTT. Translated, it gives CASSPGQLSNQPQHF.

In its sample, this clone was seen a few times. The V and J genes are TRBV25-1 and TRBJ1-2, with TRBD1 identical over 8 bases. Per the germline V gene, CDR1 is MGHDK and CDR2 is SYGVNS. V was clipped by 2 bases and J by 8 bases; unmatched bases: 10. The CDR3 extends over 15 amino acids. CDR3 protein: CASSESGSGGWGYTF. CDR3 DNA: TGTGCCAGCAGTGAAAGTGGGTCAGGGGGCTGGGGCTACACCTTC.

This clone was detected a few times. This chain links TRBV7-9 with TRBJ2-2; 8 positions match TRBD2. Germline CDR1 reads SEHNR; CDR2 reads FQNEAQ (reference sequence). CDR3 size: 14 residues. J was trimmed by 0 bases and V by 8 bases; bases with no gene match: 2. The CDR3 DNA is TGTGCCAGCGCGGGGGGCTCGAACACCGGGGAGCTGTTTTTT. Translation: CASAGGSNTGELFF.

The V call is TRBV30, the J call TRBJ1-2, with 8 positions matching TRBD1. The germline V gene encodes CDR1 GTSNPN and CDR2 SVGIG (reference sequence). Losses at the gene ends were 1 base for V and 8 bases for J; bases not matched to a gene: 3. The CDR3 totals 12 residues. The chain's CDR3 is CAWSGTGNGYTF. The CDR3 DNA reads TGTGCCTGGAGTGGGACAGGGAACGGCTACACCTTC.

This chain connects TRBV28 to TRBJ2-1, with 7 bases matching TRBD2. Germline V gene sequence: CDR1 MDHEN, CDR2 SYDVKM. The CDR3 is 15 residues long. After removal of 5 bases from V and 7 bases from J, the junction contained 11 bases not matched to a gene. CDR3 in amino acids: CASSPPRWGGNEQFF. As DNA, the CDR3 is TGTGCCAGCAGTCCCCCTCGGTGGGGGGGGAATGAGCAGTTCTTC.

The genes are TRBV5-4 and TRBJ2-7; 8 bases map to TRBD2. With 0 bases clipped from V and 2 bases from J, the junction kept 4 bases outside the gene matches. The germline gives CDR1 SGHNT, CDR2 YYREEE (reference sequence). The CDR3 has 15 residues. The CDR3 spells CASSLAAGRAYEQYF. CDR3 DNA sequence: TGTGCCAGCAGCTTGGCGGCCGGGAGGGCCTACGAGCAGTACTTC.

The J gene is TRBJ2-1, the V gene TRBV6-5; maybe TRBD2 (5 bases). The germline V and J ends were trimmed by 0 bases and 3 bases, with 12 bases remaining between them. Germline CDR1 MNHEY, CDR2 SVGAGI. The CDR3 has 16 amino acids. DNA for the CDR3: TGTGCCAGCAGTTACTCGGGCCGAGCGGTCTACAATGAGCAGTTCTTC. Protein sequence: CASSYSGRAVYNEQFF.

This clone was detected a few times. V and J are TRBV5-1 and TRBJ1-1; D call uncertain. The CDR3 is 15 residues long. Per germline, CDR1 SGHRS and CDR2 YFSETQ. Trimming removed 5 bases at V and 3 bases at J, with 17 bases between. The CDR3 is CASSILEGGDTEAFF. The CDR3 region has the DNA TGCGCCAGCAGTATTCTAGAGGGAGGCGACACTGAAGCTTTCTTT.

The chain combines TRBV14 with TRBJ2-3; 9 bases map to TRBD2. From germline, CDR1 is SGHDN and CDR2 FVKESK. CDR3 size: 18 residues. V shed 4 bases and J 3 bases; nucleotides not matched to a gene: 14. CDR3 sequence: CASSLLAGGGRVTDTQYF. CDR3 nucleotide sequence: TGTGCCAGCAGCCTACTAGCGGGCGGAGGAAGAGTGACAGATACGCAGTATTTT.

This clone has a handful of counts. V usage is TRBV29-1 and J usage is TRBJ2-7; D possibly corresponds to TRBD1 (6 bases). Germline assignment: CDR1 SQVTM and CDR2 ANQGSEA. CDR3 length: 12 amino acids. The ends were cut back, 6 bases at V and 0 bases at J, with 9 bases in the middle. The CDR3: CSVEDSSYEQYF. The CDR3 coding sequence is TGCAGCGTAGAGGACAGCTCCTACGAGCAGTACTTC.

The chain joins TRBV7-9 to TRBJ2-3, with TRBD2 identical over 13 bases. Germline values: CDR1 SEHNR, CDR2 FQNEAQ (reference sequence). The V gene end was trimmed by 4 bases and the J gene end by 3 bases; junction bases not matched to a gene: 10. This CDR3 is 18 amino acids long. CDR3: CASSSGLLAGGPTDTQYF. For the CDR3, the DNA is TGTGCCAGCAGCTCCGGCCTACTAGCGGGAGGGCCTACAGATACGCAGTATTTT.

The chain joins TRBV7-6 to TRBJ2-6; perhaps TRBD2 as D (6 bases). Trimming took 1 base from V and 12 from J, leaving 10 bases between them. This CDR3 comprises 13 residues. Germline V lookup: CDR1 SGHVS, CDR2 FNYEAQ. CDR3 residues: CASSLVDSGVLTF. CDR3 DNA: TGTGCCAGCAGCTTAGTTGATAGCGGCGTCCTGACTTTC.

The genes are TRBV9 and TRBJ2-3; D not certain. Trimming removed 3 bases at V and 5 bases at J, with 7 bases between. CDR1 and CDR2 from the germline V gene are SGDLS and YYNGEE. The CDR3 totals 12 residues. The CDR3 DNA sequence: TGTGCCAGCAGCGCGTACTTAGATACGCAGTATTTT. Translating it yields CASSAYLDTQYF. Together with reference TRBV9 and TRBJ2-3, the CDR3 gives the full variable domain: DSGVTQTPKHLITATGQRVTLRCSPRSGDLSVYWYQQSLDQGLQFLIQYYNGEERAKGNILERFSAQQFPDLHSELNLSSLELGDSALYFCASSAYLDTQYFGPGTRLTVL.

This clone has more than one count but fewer than ten. This chain uses TRBV19 with TRBJ2-3; D is ambiguous. The CDR3 has 12 residues. The V and J ends lost 0 bases and 6 bases respectively, with 4 bases between them. Germline assignment: CDR1 LNHDA and CDR2 SQIVND (reference sequence). The CDR3 region has the DNA TGTGCCAGTAGTATAGATCTTGATACGCAGTATTTT. Translation gives CASSIDLDTQYF.

There are a few counts of this clone. The genes are TRBV28 and TRBJ2-1; 14 nucleotides agree with TRBD2. V shed 7 bases, J shed 10 bases, and the junction held 9 bases outside the gene matches. The CDR3 runs to 15 residues. CDR1 is MDHEN and CDR2 is SYDVKM in the germline V gene. CDR3 region: CASTLGLAGVAEQFF. The CDR3, as DNA: TGTGCCAGCACCCTGGGACTAGCGGGAGTTGCCGAGCAGTTCTTC.

This clone was detected a few times. Other DNA sequences of this sample code for an identical CDR3. The chain recombines TRBV2 with TRBJ1-1, with D possibly being TRBD1 (6 bases). This CDR3 spans 13 amino acids. V was trimmed by 6 bases and J by 1 base, leaving 9 bases between them. In germline, CDR1 is SNHLY, CDR2 FYNNEI. DNA of the CDR3: TGTGCCAGCAGACTACAGGGGAACACTGAAGCTTTCTTT. Its translation is CASRLQGNTEAFF.

This chain joins TRBV30 and TRBJ2-7; D might be TRBD1 (6 bases). Trimming stripped 0 bases from V and 3 bases from J, with 15 bases between. The CDR3 covers 15 residues. Germline CDR1 GTSNPN, CDR2 SVGIG (reference sequence). CDR3 bases: TGTGCCTGGAGTGTACGTGGGGGCAACTACTACGAGCAGTACTTC. This sequence encodes CAWSVRGGNYYEQYF.

This clone has more than one count but fewer than ten. The chain recombines TRBV7-2 with TRBJ2-1; tentatively, D is TRBD1 (6 bases). CDR1 SGHTA and CDR2 FQGNSA come from the germline V gene. The CDR3 consists of 15 residues. With 10 bases removed from V and 6 bases from J, the gap between germline ends came to 22 bases. CDR3 sequence reads: CATPARQAIGNEQFF. For the CDR3, the DNA is TGTGCCACCCCAGCAAGACAGGCGATTGGCAATGAGCAGTTCTTC.

This clone occurred a few times. The chain combines TRBV7-8 with TRBJ2-2; TRBD2 might be the D (5 bases). The CDR3 is 14 residues long. V dropped 6 bases and J dropped 6 bases, with 14 bases sitting between them. Germline V gene data show CDR1 as SGHVS and CDR2 as FQNEAQ. The CDR3 protein is CASRVTEVPGELFF. In DNA, the CDR3 is TGTGCCAGCAGAGTAACGGAGGTGCCCGGGGAGCTGTTTTTT.

V usage is TRBV28 and J usage is TRBJ2-1, with a weak D call TRBD2 (6 bases). Looked up from germline, CDR1 is MDHEN and CDR2 is SYDVKM. With 7 bases removed from V and 11 bases from J, the gap between germline ends came to 21 bases. The CDR3 contains 14 residues. CDR3 in DNA: TGTGCCAGCACGAGCGGGCGAGCTACAATGAAGCAGTTCTTC. It is translated as CASTSGRATMKQFF.

V usage is TRBV4-1 and J usage is TRBJ2-7; 7 bases map to TRBD1. Trimming removed 0 bases from V and 6 bases from J; junction bases left unmatched: 8. The CDR3 is 15 residues long. Germline loops: CDR1 MGHRA, CDR2 YSYEKL. The CDR3 protein is CASSQEQGPLREQYF. CDR3 DNA sequence: TGCGCCAGCAGCCAAGAACAGGGGCCTCTCCGCGAGCAGTACTTC.

This clone appeared a few times. The chain uses TRBV6-1 and TRBJ2-1; TRBD2 is a possible D gene (5 bases). V was shortened by 3 bases and J by 3 bases, with 9 bases between the two germline ends. In germline, CDR1 is MNHNS, CDR2 SASEGT. CDR3 length: 14 amino acids. The CDR3 reads CASSERTFYNEQFF. The CDR3 bases are TGTGCCAGCAGTGAGAGGACTTTCTACAATGAGCAGTTCTTC.

The genes are TRBV28 and TRBJ1-5; D unclear. CDR1 and CDR2 (germline): MDHEN, SYDVKM. Between the trimmed V and J ends, which lost 2 bases and 5 bases, there was a span of 16 bases. This CDR3 spans 16 amino acids. The CDR3 DNA is TGTGCCAGCAGTTTAGTTCAGACGCAGGTAGATCAGCCCCAGCATTTT. Amino acid sequence: CASSLVQTQVDQPQHF.